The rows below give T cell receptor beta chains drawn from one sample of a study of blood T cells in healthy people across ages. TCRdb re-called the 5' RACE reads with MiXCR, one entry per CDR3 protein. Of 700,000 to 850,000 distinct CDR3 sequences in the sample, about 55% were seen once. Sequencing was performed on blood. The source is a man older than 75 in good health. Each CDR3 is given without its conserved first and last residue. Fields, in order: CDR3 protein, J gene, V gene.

cdr3_aa: ASSESGGRALGEQF
j_call: TRBJ2-1
v_call: TRBV6-4

cdr3_aa: ATNYPNNEQF
j_call: TRBJ2-1
v_call: TRBV15

cdr3_aa: SAPQRGRPGEQF
j_call: TRBJ2-1
v_call: TRBV20-1

cdr3_aa: SVVWASGGDEQY
j_call: .
v_call: TRBV29-1

cdr3_aa: ASSDNQGRAEAF
j_call: TRBJ1-1
v_call: TRBV7-9

cdr3_aa: ASSRSRGGSTYNEQF
j_call: TRBJ2-1
v_call: TRBV12-3/TRBV12-4

cdr3_aa: ASSYGTLQAF
j_call: TRBJ1-1
v_call: TRBV3-1

cdr3_aa: SARGSGVNNEQF
j_call: TRBJ2-1
v_call: TRBV20-1

cdr3_aa: AISAGTTAREQY
j_call: TRBJ2-7
v_call: TRBV10-3

cdr3_aa: ASSVDPDRGSKNIQY
j_call: TRBJ2-4
v_call: TRBV9

cdr3_aa: SVERGSTYNEQF
j_call: TRBJ2-1
v_call: TRBV29-1